This TCR beta chain comes out of a study of T cell responses to AZD1222 COVID-19 vaccine. Between the trimmed V and J ends, which lost 2 bases and 9 bases, there was a span of 17 bases. This CDR3 contains 15 residues. Germline loops: CDR1 LGHNA, CDR2 YSLEER. Study-level points and caveats: Dominant CD4 TCR responses targeted spike regions 160-218 and 743-854.

Details on this clone: Antigen unknown.

Method: immunoSEQ multiplex PCR; TCRdb's copy keeps in-frame clones and lacks some. The sample yields about 140,000 clones, around 92% seen once. The material sequenced was peripheral blood, taken 28 days after the second AZD1222 dose. V gene TRBV4-3 combines with J gene TRBJ2-1; D is uncertain. The source of this sequence is an adult who received the AZD1222 COVID-19 vaccine. CDR3 in amino acids: CASSQSARSRAEQFF. The CDR3 DNA is TGCGCCAGCAGCCAATCGGCCCGATCCCGGGCTGAGCAGTTCTTC.